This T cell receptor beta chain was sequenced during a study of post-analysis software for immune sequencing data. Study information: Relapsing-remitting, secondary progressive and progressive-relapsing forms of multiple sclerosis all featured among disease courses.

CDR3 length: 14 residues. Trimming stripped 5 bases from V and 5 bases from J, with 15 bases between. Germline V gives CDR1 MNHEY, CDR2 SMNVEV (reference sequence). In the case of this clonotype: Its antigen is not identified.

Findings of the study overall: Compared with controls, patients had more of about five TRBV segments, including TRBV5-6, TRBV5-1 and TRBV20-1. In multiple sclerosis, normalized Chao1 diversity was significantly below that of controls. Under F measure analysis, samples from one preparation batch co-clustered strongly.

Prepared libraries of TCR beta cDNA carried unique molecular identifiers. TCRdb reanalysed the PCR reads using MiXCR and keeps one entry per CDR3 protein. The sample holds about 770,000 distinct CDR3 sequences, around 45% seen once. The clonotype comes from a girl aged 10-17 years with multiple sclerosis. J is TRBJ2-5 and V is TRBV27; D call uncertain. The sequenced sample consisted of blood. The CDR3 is CASSIDFAGETQYF. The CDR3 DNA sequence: TGTGCCAGCAGTATCGACTTCGCCGGGGAGACCCAGTACTTC.